These 9 T cell receptor beta chains originate from one sample sequenced in a study of identical twins. TCRdb fed the 5' RACE reads into MiXCR, producing one record per CDR3 protein. The sample shows roughly 540,000 distinct CDR3 sequences, approximately 22% of them seen only once. The same sample was also used in a study of T cells expressing NK-cell markers.

Material: CD4+ T cells sorted from blood. The receptors were sampled from a woman between 18 and 30 years old in good health.

The CDR3 DNA reads as TGTGCCAGCAGCAGGGGGTTTGGTGAAAAACTGTTTTTT. It encodes CASSRGFGEKLFF. The chain is built from TRBV7-9 and TRBJ1-4, with D possibly TRBD1 on 6 matching bases. Trimming shortened V by 5 bases and J by 7 bases, and 11 bases separated the two germline ends. This CDR3 comprises 13 residues. The V gene's germline CDR1 is SEHNR and CDR2 FQNEAQ (reference sequence).

This clonotype was picked up a small number of times. The chain employs TRBV6-1 and TRBJ2-7; 12 bases agree with TRBD2. The CDR3 contains 16 residues. Germline CDR1 reads MNHNS; CDR2 reads SASEGT. Germline trimming cut 6 bases from V and 2 bases from J; bases unmatched to any gene: 8. This CDR3 is CASSSTRTSGTYEQYF. The CDR3 DNA reads as TGTGCCAGCAGCTCCACCCGGACTAGCGGGACCTACGAGCAGTACTTC.

The chain links TRBV20-1 to TRBJ2-2, with a tentative D call TRBD2 (6 bases). CDR3 length equals 14 residues. Germline values: CDR1 DFQATT, CDR2 SNEGSKA (reference sequence). Deletions cut 5 bases from V and 6 bases from J, with 16 bases between. Here the CDR3 reads CSAPITGGAGELFF. CDR3 coding DNA: TGCAGTGCTCCCATTACCGGGGGAGCCGGGGAGCTGTTTTTT.

The chain joins TRBV24-1 to TRBJ1-2; the match to TRBD1 covers 7 bases. Per the germline V gene, CDR1 is KGHDR and CDR2 is SFDVKD. The CDR3 length is 13 residues. J lost 7 bases, V lost 7 bases, and 8 bases had no gene match. CDR3 DNA: TGTGCCACCAGCCCTAACAGGGGCGGTGGCTACACCTTC. It translates to CATSPNRGGGYTF.

The chain employs TRBV9 and TRBJ1-6, with a possible D match to TRBD1 (5 bases). Germline loops: CDR1 SGDLS, CDR2 YYNGEE. CDR3 size: 14 residues. V lost 6 bases and J 7 bases, leaving 14 bases between the germline ends. The DNA of the CDR3 is TGTGCCAGCAACCGCGGCAGGGAGAATTCACCCCTCCACTTT. This encodes CASNRGRENSPLHF.

The chain links TRBV6-2 or TRBV6-3 to TRBJ2-6; TRBD1 might be the D (5 bases). The CDR3 covers 13 residues. Germline V gene lookup returns CDR1 MNHEY and CDR2 SVGEGT. The V and J ends lost 8 bases and 2 bases respectively, with 7 bases between them. This chain's CDR3 is CASFRAGANVLTF. The CDR3 DNA is TGTGCCAGCTTCAGGGCTGGGGCCAACGTCCTGACTTTC.

This clonotype turned up a few times. The V gene is TRBV12-3 or TRBV12-4, the J gene TRBJ2-5; D possibly corresponds to TRBD2 (7 bases). The CDR3 extends over 16 amino acids. V was cut by 3 bases and J by 5 bases, with 19 bases left in between. The CDR3 protein is CASSLDLGGGRETQYF. DNA for the CDR3: TGTGCCAGCAGTTTGGATTTGGGGGGGGGCCGTGAGACCCAGTACTTC.

In its sample, this clonotype was seen many times. The chain carries TRBV4-3 and TRBJ2-2; the D gene is possibly TRBD2 (5 bases). The V end lost 3 bases, the J end lost 4 bases, and 15 bases lay between the germline ends. The CDR3 has 16 amino acids. Looked up from germline, CDR1 is LGHNA and CDR2 is YSLEER. For the CDR3, the DNA is TGCGCCAGCAGCCAGGCACGTGCGGGTATCACCGGGGAGCTGTTTTTT. Protein sequence: CASSQARAGITGELFF.

This clonotype appeared a few times. V and J are TRBV6-6 and TRBJ2-5; weak D call: TRBD1 (6 bases). CDR3 length: 13 residues. V was clipped by 7 bases and J by 3 bases, with 12 bases between them. Germline CDR1 MNHNY, CDR2 SVGAGI (reference sequence). The CDR3 bases are TGTGCCAGCACGAAGGACAGTAAAGAGACCCAGTACTTC. As protein: CASTKDSKETQYF.